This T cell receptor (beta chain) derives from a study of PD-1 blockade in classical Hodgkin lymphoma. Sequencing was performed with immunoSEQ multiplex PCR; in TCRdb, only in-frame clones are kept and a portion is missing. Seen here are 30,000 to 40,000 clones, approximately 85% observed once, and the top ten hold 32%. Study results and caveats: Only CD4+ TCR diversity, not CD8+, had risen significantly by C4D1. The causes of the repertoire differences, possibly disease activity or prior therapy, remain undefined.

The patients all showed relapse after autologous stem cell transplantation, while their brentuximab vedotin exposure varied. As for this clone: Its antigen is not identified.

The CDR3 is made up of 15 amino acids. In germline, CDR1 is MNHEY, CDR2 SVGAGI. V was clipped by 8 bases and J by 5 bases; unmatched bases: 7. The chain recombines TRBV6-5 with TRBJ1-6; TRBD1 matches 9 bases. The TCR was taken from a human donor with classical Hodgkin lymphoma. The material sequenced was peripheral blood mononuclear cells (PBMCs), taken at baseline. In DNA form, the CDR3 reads TGTGCCAGCGGGTACAGGGGGCAGGATAATTCACCCCTCCACTTT. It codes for CASGYRGQDNSPLHF.